These 8 T cell receptor beta chains came from one sample sequenced in a study of blood T cell repertoires in COVID-19. Sequencing used immunoSEQ multiplex PCR; TCRdb keeps in-frame clones, though not all of them. The sample holds about 190,000 clones, about four fifths seen once. Sequencing was done on a sample of peripheral blood. The receptor source for this set is a man aged 60-69 years with acute or convalescent COVID-19.

V and J are TRBV5-1 and TRBJ2-5, with TRBD2 identical over 10 bases. With V trimmed by 4 bases and J by 3 bases, 6 bases remained unmatched. The germline gives CDR1 SGHRS, CDR2 YFSETQ. The CDR3 consists of 15 residues. The CDR3, as DNA: TGCGCCAGCAGCAAGCGGGAGGGCCAAAAAGAGACCCAGTACTTC. It encodes CASSKREGQKETQYF.

The rearrangement joins TRBV29-1 to TRBJ2-4; TRBD1 might be the D (5 bases). V lost 1 base and J lost 6, with 10 bases in between. This CDR3 spans 13 amino acids. Germline V lookup: CDR1 SQVTM, CDR2 ANQGSEA. The chain's CDR3 is CSVEGDRLNIQYF. CDR3 sequence (DNA): TGCAGCGTTGAAGGAGACAGACTAAACATTCAGTACTTC.

The chain carries TRBV2 and TRBJ1-3; TRBD1 matches at 7 bases. Germline trimming cut 6 bases from V and 3 bases from J; bases unmatched to any gene: 2. Per germline, CDR1 SNHLY and CDR2 FYNNEI. CDR3 length: 13 amino acids. DNA of the CDR3: TGTGCCAGCAGCAGGGGGAATGGAAACACCATATATTTT. This gives the protein CASSRGNGNTIYF.

The chain is built from TRBV2 and TRBJ2-2, with TRBD2 matching over 11 bases. CDR3 length equals 16 residues. CDR1 is SNHLY, CDR2 FYNNEI, per germline. V gave up 6 bases and J gave up 5 bases; unmatched junction bases: 8. The DNA for the CDR3 is TGTGCCAGCAGGCCGGGACTAGCGGTCGATACCGGGGAGCTGTTTTTT. Amino acid sequence: CASRPGLAVDTGELFF.

This clone has a count of ten or more. This chain joins TRBV5-6 and TRBJ1-2; D is unclear. The length of the CDR3 is 14 residues. CDR1 is SGHDT, CDR2 YYEEEE, per germline. Trimming pared 0 bases from V and 2 bases from J, leaving 8 bases between. The CDR3: CASSLEPENYGYTF. CDR3 coding DNA: TGTGCCAGCAGCTTGGAGCCCGAGAACTATGGCTACACCTTC.

V usage is TRBV10-1 and J usage is TRBJ2-3, with a possible D match to TRBD2 (6 bases). There are 15 residues in the CDR3. The V and J ends lost 2 bases and 6 bases respectively, with 15 bases between them. Germline CDR1 and CDR2: WNHNN and SYGVQD (reference sequence). The chain's CDR3 is CASSEGGLKGDTQYF. The CDR3 bases are TGCGCCAGCAGTGAGGGCGGACTAAAGGGGGATACGCAGTATTTT.

This sequence joins TRBV11-1 and TRBJ1-6, with 8 bases that match TRBD1. The CDR3 is made up of 14 amino acids. In germline, CDR1 is SGHAT, CDR2 FQDESV (reference sequence). V shed 5 bases and J 8 bases; nucleotides not matched to a gene: 5. The CDR3 sequence: CASSPDRVDSPLHF. The CDR3 DNA is TGTGCCAGCAGCCCGGACAGGGTGGATTCACCCCTCCACTTT.

This chain joins TRBV29-1 and TRBJ1-1, with a possible D match to TRBD1 (6 bases). In germline, CDR1 is SQVTM, CDR2 ANQGSEA. V was trimmed by 1 base and J by 7 bases, leaving 13 bases between them. This CDR3 contains 13 residues. DNA of the CDR3: TGCAGCGTTGAAGGGACTCAGGGGCTTGAAGCTTTCTTT. Translated, it gives CSVEGTQGLEAFF. The entire variable domain, with the rest obtained from reference TRBV29-1 and TRBJ1-1, is as follows: SAVISQKPSRDICQRGTSLTIQCQVDSQVTMMFWYRQQPGQSLTLIATANQGSEATYESGFVIDKFPISRPNLTFSTLTVSNMSPEDSSIYLCSVEGTQGLEAFFGQGTRLTVV.